These T cell receptor beta chains were read from a single sample in a study of blood T cells in healthy people across ages. MiXCR was run by TCRdb on the 5' RACE reads, yielding one entry per CDR3 protein. The repertoire has about a million distinct CDR3 sequences, under 40% of them found once; the top ten carry around 13%. The source material was blood. These receptors originate from a man younger than 35 in good health. CDR3s include the opening cysteine and the closing phenylalanine or tryptophan. The D gene is left open where the match is weak. The listing skips clone size in some rows; elsewhere it reads once, few, many or a size class.

v_call,j_call,clone_size,d_call,cdr3_aa,cdr3_nt
TRBV7-9,TRBJ1-4,NA,NA,CASSRTQEKLFF,TGTGCCAGCAGCCGAACGCAGGAAAAACTGTTTTTT
TRBV27,TRBJ2-7,NA,NA,CASSHHPQGDHMDEQYF,TGTGCCAGCAGTCATCATCCTCAGGGAGACCATATGGACGAGCAGTACTTC
TRBV12-3/TRBV12-4,TRBJ1-2,few,NA,CASSFEPYYGYTF,TGTGCCAGCAGTTTTGAGCCGTACTATGGCTACACCTTC
TRBV15,TRBJ1-4,few,NA,CATSRDGSSNEKLFF,TGTGCCACCAGCAGAGATGGATCCTCTAATGAAAAACTGTTTTTT
TRBV12-3/TRBV12-4,TRBJ1-3,NA,NA,CASSPEYTIYF,TGTGCCAGCAGTCCTGAATACACCATATATTTT
TRBV20-1,TRBJ1-3,NA,NA,CSARATMYGEPIYF,TGCAGTGCTAGGGCGACCATGTACGGAGAACCCATATATTTT
TRBV9,TRBJ2-7,NA,NA,CASSVGDNEQYF,TGTGCCAGCAGCGTAGGAGACAATGAGCAGTACTTC
TRBV2,TRBJ2-5,NA,NA,CASTGVQSQETQYF,TGTGCCAGCACTGGAGTACAGTCGCAAGAGACCCAGTACTTC
TRBV6-6,TRBJ2-7,NA,NA,CASSYPSTVSYEQYF,TGTGCCAGCAGTTACCCGAGTACGGTCTCCTACGAGCAGTACTTC
TRBV5-1,TRBJ1-1,NA,NA,CASSGGVGGIGTEAFF,TGCGCCAGCAGCGGAGGGGTTGGGGGGATCGGCACTGAAGCTTTCTTT
TRBV7-2,TRBJ2-5,NA,NA,CASSLSAGAYETQYF,TGTGCCAGCAGCTTAAGCGCGGGGGCGTACGAGACCCAGTACTTC
TRBV4-3,TRBJ2-1,many,TRBD2,CASSQDPQRGSVNEQFF,TGCGCCAGCAGCCAAGATCCCCAGCGGGGGAGTGTAAATGAGCAGTTCTTC
TRBV27,TRBJ1-4,few,NA,CASSLQGRHEKLFF,TGTGCCAGCAGTCTACAGGGTAGGCATGAAAAACTGTTTTTT
TRBV29-1,TRBJ2-1,NA,TRBD2,CGVHSGRYNEQFF,TGCGGCGTCCATAGCGGGAGGTACAATGAGCAGTTCTTC
TRBV29-1,TRBJ2-7,NA,NA,CSVEDPREGESYEQYF,TGCAGCGTTGAAGATCCGAGGGAAGGCGAGTCCTACGAGCAGTACTTC
TRBV20-1,TRBJ1-1,few,NA,CSHFLGGTEAFF,TGCAGTCACTTTTTGGGGGGCACTGAAGCTTTCTTT
TRBV7-8,TRBJ2-7,few,TRBD2,CASSSSSGGFWNEQYF,TGTGCCAGCAGCTCGTCTAGCGGGGGGTTCTGGAATGAGCAGTACTTC
TRBV20-1,TRBJ2-3,few,TRBD2,CSARGTSGGRAADTQYF,TGCAGTGCTAGGGGGACTAGCGGGGGGAGAGCGGCAGATACGCAGTATTTT
TRBV27,TRBJ1-6,NA,NA,CASSSRRIYNSPLHF,TGTGCCAGCAGTTCCAGACGGATCTATAATTCACCCCTCCACTTT
TRBV4-2,TRBJ1-1,few,NA,CASSQGSGQTEAFF,TGTGCCAGCAGCCAGGGTTCAGGGCAAACTGAAGCTTTCTTT
TRBV7-6,TRBJ2-5,few,NA,CASSLSGTRPEKRRETQYF,TGTGCCAGCAGCTTGAGCGGTACCCGTCCCGAAAAAAGACGAGAGACCCAGTACTTC
TRBV6-5,TRBJ1-2,few,TRBD1,CASSPSHTGGYGYTF,TGTGCCAGCAGCCCCTCCCATACAGGGGGCTATGGCTACACCTTC
TRBV2,TRBJ2-7,few,NA,CASSEQGLSTYEQYF,TGTGCCAGCAGTGAACAGGGGCTTAGCACCTACGAGCAGTACTTC
TRBV5-1,TRBJ2-7,NA,TRBD1,CASRPGTGAYNEQYF,TGCGCCAGCAGGCCCGGGACAGGGGCCTACAATGAGCAGTACTTC
TRBV15,TRBJ1-1,few,NA,CATSLGVFEAFF,TGTGCCACCAGCCTAGGAGTTTTCGAAGCTTTCTTT
TRBV28,TRBJ2-1,few,TRBD2,CASCTSGGAYNEQFF,TGTGCCAGCTGTACTAGCGGGGGAGCATACAATGAGCAGTTCTTC
TRBV7-3,TRBJ2-7,NA,NA,CASSLSGYSEQYF,TGTGCCAGCAGCTTATCAGGGTACAGTGAGCAGTACTTC
TRBV6-5,TRBJ2-1,many,NA,CASKRGSYNEQFF,TGTGCCAGCAAAAGGGGGTCCTACAATGAGCAGTTCTTC
TRBV20-1,TRBJ2-7,many,NA,CSARDQKGGPYEQYF,TGCAGTGCTAGAGACCAGAAAGGGGGGCCCTACGAGCAGTACTTC
TRBV6-5,TRBJ2-7,few,TRBD1,CASSSRQGMDEQYF,TGTGCCAGCAGTAGCCGACAGGGTATGGACGAGCAGTACTTC
TRBV4-3,TRBJ1-6,NA,NA,CASSQDSVVGGSPLHF,TGCGCCAGCAGCCAAGACTCAGTGGTAGGAGGGTCACCCCTCCACTTT
TRBV4-1,TRBJ2-7,few,NA,CASSQEMFYEQYF,TGCGCCAGCAGCCAAGAGATGTTCTACGAGCAGTACTTC
TRBV6-2/TRBV6-3,TRBJ2-4,NA,NA,CASSSTRDIQYF,TGTGCCAGCAGTTCGACAAGGGACATTCAGTACTTC
TRBV5-1,TRBJ2-4,NA,TRBD1,CASSTGTGAAKNIQYF,TGCGCCAGCAGCACCGGTACAGGGGCAGCCAAAAACATTCAGTACTTC
TRBV5-1,TRBJ2-4,many,TRBD1,CASSPLGQNLAKNIQYF,TGCGCCAGCAGCCCGCTGGGACAGAACCTAGCCAAAAACATTCAGTACTTC
TRBV4-3,TRBJ1-4,NA,NA,CASSQGQLSRGNEKLFF,TGCGCCAGCAGCCAAGGGCAACTCTCTCGGGGTAATGAAAAACTGTTTTTT
TRBV12-3/TRBV12-4,TRBJ1-4,many,NA,CASSALGGDNEKLFF,TGTGCCAGCAGTGCCCTCGGCGGAGATAATGAAAAACTGTTTTTT
TRBV7-9,TRBJ2-5,NA,NA,CASSSLRTRDGQETQYF,TGTGCCAGCAGCTCTCTCCGAACACGGGACGGGCAAGAGACCCAGTACTTC
TRBV7-2,TRBJ2-4,few,NA,CASSSDSRFLAKNIQYF,TGTGCCAGCAGCTCGGACAGCAGATTCCTAGCCAAAAACATTCAGTACTTC
TRBV7-2,TRBJ1-2,NA,NA,CASSPLTRGPYTF,TGTGCCAGCAGCCCATTGACCCGAGGTCCCTACACCTTC
TRBV12-3/TRBV12-4,TRBJ1-2,few,NA,CASIRTGTYGYTF,TGTGCCAGCATTAGAACAGGGACCTATGGCTACACCTTC
TRBV7-9,TRBJ2-1,NA,TRBD2,CASSLASGLLDNEQFF,TGTGCCAGCAGCTTAGCATCGGGACTACTTGACAATGAGCAGTTCTTC
TRBV12-3/TRBV12-4,TRBJ2-3,NA,TRBD2,CASSPIRLAGGRLDAQYF,TGTGCCAGCAGTCCTATCCGACTAGCGGGGGGGCGTCTAGATGCGCAGTATTTT